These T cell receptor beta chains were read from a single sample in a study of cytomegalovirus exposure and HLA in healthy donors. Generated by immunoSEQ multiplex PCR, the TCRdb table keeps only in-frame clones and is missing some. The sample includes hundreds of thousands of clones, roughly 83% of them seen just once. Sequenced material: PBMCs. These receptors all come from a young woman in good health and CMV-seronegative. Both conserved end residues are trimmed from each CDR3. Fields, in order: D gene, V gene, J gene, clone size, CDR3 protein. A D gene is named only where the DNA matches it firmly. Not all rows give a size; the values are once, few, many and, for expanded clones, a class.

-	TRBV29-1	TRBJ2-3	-	SVEEGTDTQY
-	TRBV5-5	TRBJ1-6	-	ASSLGGGGSPLH
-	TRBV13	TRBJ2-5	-	ASSLQGPGETQY
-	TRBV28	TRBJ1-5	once	ASRKGVATNQPQH
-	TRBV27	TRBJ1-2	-	ASAGNYGYT
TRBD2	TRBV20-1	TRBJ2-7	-	SARGRAEQY
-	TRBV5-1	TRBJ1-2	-	ASSLDGVVSGAGDYGYT
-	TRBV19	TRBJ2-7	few	ASSITADYEQY
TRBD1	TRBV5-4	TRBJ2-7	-	ASSSLKTGIYEQY
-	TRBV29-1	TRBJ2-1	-	SVDLSGSSYNEQF
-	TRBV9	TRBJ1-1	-	ASSVVGQRAAAEAF
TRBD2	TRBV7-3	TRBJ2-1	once	ASSLTTSGGAHEQF
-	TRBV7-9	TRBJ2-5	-	ASSLRRGAETQY
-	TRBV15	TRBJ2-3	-	ATSREVGTADNTQY
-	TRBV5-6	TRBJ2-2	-	ASSQRDRSNTGELF
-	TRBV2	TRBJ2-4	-	ASSVRQDPNIQY
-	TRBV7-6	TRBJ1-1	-	ASSLFEQGGGTEAF
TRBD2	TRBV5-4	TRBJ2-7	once	ASSAGTSGEISYEQY
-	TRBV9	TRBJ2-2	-	ASSARSGNTGELF
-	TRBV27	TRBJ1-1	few	ASSFRGAIRGSEAF
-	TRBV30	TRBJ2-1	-	AWRAGSTRGGEQF
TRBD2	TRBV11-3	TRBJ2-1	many	ASSPDGRGGLNEQF
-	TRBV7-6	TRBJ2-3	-	ASSLEAALNTDTQY
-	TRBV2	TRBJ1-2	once	ASSEDDRGNYGYT
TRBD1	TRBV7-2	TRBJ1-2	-	ASGRQGEGGYT
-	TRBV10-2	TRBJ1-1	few	ASSFGGDKEAF
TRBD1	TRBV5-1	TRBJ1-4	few	ASSLGSTGGEEKLF
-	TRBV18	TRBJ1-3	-	ASSPQGSGNTIY
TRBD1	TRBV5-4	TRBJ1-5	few	ASSPGGGYNQPQH
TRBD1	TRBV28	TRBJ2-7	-	ASKDRVPEQY
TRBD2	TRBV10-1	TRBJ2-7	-	ASSREGPRGEQY
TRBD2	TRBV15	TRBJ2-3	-	ATSRPTGLARAADTQY
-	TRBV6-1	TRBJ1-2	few	ASSELRTGRDGYT
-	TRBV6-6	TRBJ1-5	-	ASSYGPRGHQPQH
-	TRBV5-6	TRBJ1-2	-	ASSLGSNYGYT
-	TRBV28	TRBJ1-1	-	ASSSDVWGADTEAF
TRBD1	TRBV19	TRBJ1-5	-	ASSTDRGYSNQPQH
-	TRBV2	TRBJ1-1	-	ASTWSGGGAEAF
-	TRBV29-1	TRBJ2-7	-	SVGGRGYEQY
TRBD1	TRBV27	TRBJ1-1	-	ASSSRGRTEAF
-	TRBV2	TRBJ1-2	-	ASSEALLGGIYGYT
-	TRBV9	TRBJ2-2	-	ASSVRSTANTGELF
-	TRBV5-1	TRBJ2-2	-	ASSLNTGELF
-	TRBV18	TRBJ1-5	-	ASSPRGREGSNQPQH
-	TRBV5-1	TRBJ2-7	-	ASSSSDEQY
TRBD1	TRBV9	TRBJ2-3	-	ASSGQGAGYTQY
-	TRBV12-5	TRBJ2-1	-	ASGALSSYNEQF
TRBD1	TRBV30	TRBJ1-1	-	AWSVTGESEAF